The sequence of this TCR beta chain was determined in a study of T cell repertoires in cytomegalovirus infection. About the research overall: It can be stated that public TCR beta signatures indicated CMV infection as well as a matching HLA type.

This clonotype has ten or more counts. TCRdb re-derived calls from the reads in MiXCR, one entry per CDR3 protein. The sample contains more than 350,000 distinct CDR3 sequences, around 32% of which appear only once. CDR3 length equals 16 residues. From germline, CDR1 is MNHNY and CDR2 SVGAGI (reference sequence). Trimming removed 0 bases from V and 6 bases from J, with 15 bases in between. This clonotype originated in a human donor in good health (CMV status not recorded). Some clones in this sample may be carry-over from other donors' samples. The rearrangement joins TRBV6-6 to TRBJ2-1, with unresolved D. The specimen was PBMCs. The CDR3 is CASSYSPTKSGNEQFF. The CDR3 DNA is TGTGCCAGCAGTTACTCGCCGACAAAATCGGGCAATGAGCAGTTCTTC.